The 29 T cell receptor beta chains below all came from one sample that was sequenced in a study of cytomegalovirus exposure and HLA in healthy donors. The PCR employed 60 Vbeta primers together with 13 Jbeta primers. The repertoire was sequenced with immunoSEQ multiplex PCR; TCRdb's copy has only in-frame clones and lacks some. The sample consists of 150,000 to 200,000 clones, 60% to 85% of them appearing once. Sequencing was carried out using PBMCs. These receptors all stem from a woman aged 40 to 49 in good health and CMV-seronegative.

This clone was seen more than once but under ten times. The CDR3 sequence: CASSLTGAFSGANVLTF. As DNA, the CDR3 is TGTGCCAGCAGTTTAACAGGGGCATTCTCTGGGGCCAACGTCCTGACTTTC. The chain recombines TRBV28 with TRBJ2-6; TRBD1 agrees at 7 bases. Germline values: CDR1 MDHEN, CDR2 SYDVKM. The CDR3 loop spans 17 amino acids. The trim removed 2 bases at V and 0 bases at J, leaving 4 bases unmatched.

This clone has a single count. This rearrangement joins TRBV5-4 to TRBJ2-3; 10 nucleotides agree with TRBD2. The CDR3 covers 15 residues. Germline assignment: CDR1 SGHNT and CDR2 YYREEE (reference sequence). Trimming took 4 bases from V and 4 from J; bases not matched to a gene: 6. The DNA for the CDR3 is TGTGCCAGCAGCGTCAGCGGGGGGGCACCAGATACGCAGTATTTT. It is translated as CASSVSGGAPDTQYF.

The gene calls are TRBV4-1 and TRBJ1-2; 7 bases align to TRBD1. Germline V gene sequence: CDR1 MGHRA, CDR2 YSYEKL. The CDR3 has 14 amino acids. J lost 6 bases, V lost 3 bases, and 7 bases had no gene match. The CDR3 bases are TGCGCCAGCAGCCAGCCAGGGGGTAGGAATGGCTACACCTTC. It is translated as CASSQPGGRNGYTF.

This chain links TRBV27 with TRBJ1-5, with a tentative D call TRBD1 (6 bases). The V end lost 6 bases, the J end lost 3 bases, and 15 bases lay between the germline ends. Germline-derived CDR1 and CDR2 are MNHEY and SMNVEV (reference sequence). The CDR3 length is 15 residues. The CDR3 region has the DNA TGTGCCAGCAGGCGGGAGGGGGGTTACAATCAGCCCCAGCATTTT. This translates into CASRREGGYNQPQHF.

This clone was observed a single time. The CDR3 DNA reads TGTGCCAGCATCCGGGACAGGCGGGCGAACACTGAAGCTTTCTTT. It yields the protein CASIRDRRANTEAFF. The rearrangement joins TRBV6-1 to TRBJ1-1; 8 bases are a match to TRBD1. CDR1 is MNHNS, CDR2 SASEGT, per germline. The V segment lost 7 bases and the J segment 1 base; nucleotides outside the gene matches: 8. CDR3 size: 15 residues.

J is TRBJ2-1 and V is TRBV9, with D unclear. V was clipped by 0 bases and J by 0 bases, with 4 bases between them. This CDR3 is 14 amino acids long. Germline V CDR1 and CDR2: SGDLS, YYNGEE. The chain's CDR3 is CASSVGSSYNEQFF. The CDR3 region has the DNA TGTGCCAGCAGCGTAGGGAGCTCCTACAATGAGCAGTTCTTC.

This clone was counted between two and nine times. V and J are TRBV6-1 and TRBJ2-7; weak D call: TRBD1 (6 bases). Germline CDR1 and CDR2: MNHNS and SASEGT. The CDR3 has 13 amino acids. The V gene lost 7 bases and the J gene lost 3 bases, with 13 bases spanning the gap. This CDR3 reads CASKGTPIYEQYF. In nucleotides, the CDR3 is TGTGCCAGCAAAGGGACACCAATCTACGAGCAGTACTTC.

The chain employs TRBV18 and TRBJ2-3; D possibly corresponds to TRBD2 (6 bases). From germline, CDR1 is KGHSH and CDR2 LQKENI. This CDR3 spans 13 amino acids. Trimming took 1 base from V and 6 from J, leaving 8 bases between them. The CDR3 region is CASSPRGDDTQYF. CDR3 sequence (DNA): TGTGCCAGCTCACCACGGGGGGACGATACGCAGTATTTT. Variable domain in full (rest from reference TRBV18 and TRBJ2-3): NAGVMQNPRHLVRRRGQEARLRCSPMKGHSHVYWYRQLPEEGLKFMVYLQKENIIDESGMPKERFSAEFPKEGPSILRIQQVVRGDSAAYFCASSPRGDDTQYFGPGTRLTVL.

This chain connects TRBV5-1 to TRBJ1-2; 10 bases match TRBD1. V was clipped by 4 bases and J by 4 bases; unmatched bases: 4. The CDR3 has 14 residues. The germline V gene encodes CDR1 SGHRS and CDR2 YFSETQ. CDR3: CASSPTGGIYGYTF. CDR3 nucleotides: TGCGCCAGCAGCCCGACAGGGGGCATCTATGGCTACACCTTC.

The chain joins TRBV5-1 to TRBJ1-4; 10 positions agree with TRBD1. The CDR3 contains 16 residues. Germline CDR1 reads SGHRS; CDR2 reads YFSETQ. Losses at the gene ends were 4 bases for V and 7 bases for J; bases not matched to a gene: 10. CDR3 in amino acids: CASSTWTGGGSEKLFF. The CDR3 DNA sequence: TGCGCCAGCAGCACCTGGACAGGGGGAGGCAGTGAAAAACTGTTTTTT. Using reference TRBV5-1 and TRBJ1-4 for the parts outside the CDR3, the full variable domain is KAGVTQTPRYLIKTRGQQVTLSCSPISGHRSVSWYQQTPGQGLQFLFEYFSETQRNKGNFPGRFSGRQFSNSRSEMNVSTLELGDSALYLCASSTWTGGGSEKLFFGSGTQLSVL.

The rearrangement links TRBV6-5 to TRBJ1-1; weak D call: TRBD1 (6 bases). V gave up 2 bases and J gave up 4 bases, with 14 bases separating them. The length of the CDR3 is 15 residues. Germline values: CDR1 MNHEY, CDR2 SVGAGI. Here the CDR3 DNA reads TGTGCCAGCAGTTACGAGGGGGGCGGGGGCACTGAAGCTTTCTTT. Encoded protein: CASSYEGGGGTEAFF.

The V call is TRBV15, the J call TRBJ2-7; 7 bases align to TRBD1. Germline CDR1 and CDR2: LNHNV and YYDKDF (reference sequence). This CDR3 comprises 13 residues. J lost 2 bases, V lost 8 bases, and 6 bases had no gene match. The CDR3 sequence is CATSWDSTYEQYF. The CDR3 nucleotides read TGTGCCACCTCCTGGGACAGCACCTACGAGCAGTACTTC.

The V call is TRBV6-6, the J call TRBJ1-1; a possible D gene is TRBD1 (6 bases). Germline V CDR1 and CDR2: MNHNY, SVGAGI (reference sequence). CDR3 length equals 13 residues. Trimming took off 7 bases at V and 3 bases at J, with 12 bases between the two ends. CDR3 residues: CASKDGGDTEAFF. The CDR3 nucleotides are TGTGCCAGCAAAGATGGGGGCGACACTGAAGCTTTCTTT.

V gene TRBV18 combines with J gene TRBJ1-1, with 11 bases matching TRBD1. Trimming cost V 1 base and J 6 bases; bases outside gene matches: 10. This CDR3 spans 17 amino acids. Germline V CDR1 and CDR2: KGHSH, LQKENI. CDR3 coding DNA: TGTGCCAGCTCACCACAATACGGACAGGGGGCGGTCGCTGAAGCTTTCTTT. Amino acid sequence: CASSPQYGQGAVAEAFF. Combining the CDR3 with reference TRBV18 and TRBJ1-1 gives the whole variable domain NAGVMQNPRHLVRRRGQEARLRCSPMKGHSHVYWYRQLPEEGLKFMVYLQKENIIDESGMPKERFSAEFPKEGPSILRIQQVVRGDSAAYFCASSPQYGQGAVAEAFFGQGTRLTVV.

The chain has TRBV6-6 and TRBJ1-3; 8 bases map to TRBD1. Per germline, CDR1 MNHNY and CDR2 SVGAGI (reference sequence). The junction had 7 bases not matched to a gene; V was cut back by 6 bases and J by 0 bases. The CDR3 is made up of 16 amino acids. The DNA of the CDR3 is TGTGCCAGCAGCCCGGGACAGGCGCTCTCTGGAAACACCATATATTTT. Its translation: CASSPGQALSGNTIYF.

The rearrangement joins TRBV5-4 to TRBJ2-7, with D perhaps TRBD1 (6 bases). CDR1 is SGHNT, CDR2 YYREEE, per germline (reference sequence). Trimming left V 4 bases short and J 6 bases short, with 17 bases between. The CDR3 has 14 amino acids. CDR3 nucleotides: TGTGCCAGCAGCCCCTCCGGGACATCCCTCGAGCAGTACTTC. It translates to CASSPSGTSLEQYF.

This clone turned up a few times. J is TRBJ1-3 and V is TRBV5-8, with D hard to call. The CDR3 contains 14 residues. Trimming cost V 3 bases and J 2 bases, with 9 bases left between them. The germline gives CDR1 SGHTS, CDR2 YDEGEE. For the CDR3, the DNA is TGTGCCAGCAGCTACGGCGGCGCTGGAAACACCATATATTTT. It yields the protein CASSYGGAGNTIYF.

The rearrangement links TRBV7-8 to TRBJ2-7; 11 bases match TRBD1. Per the germline V gene, CDR1 is SGHVS and CDR2 is FQNEAQ. The CDR3 is 15 amino acids. Germline trimming cut 5 bases from V and 3 bases from J; bases unmatched to any gene: 6. DNA for the CDR3: TGTGCCAGCAGCCCCCGGGGACAGGGGGACTACGAGCAGTACTTC. Its protein is CASSPRGQGDYEQYF. The variable domain in full, with the rest retrieved from reference TRBV7-8 and TRBJ2-7, is GAGVSQSPRYKVAKRGQDVALRCDPISGHVSLFWYQQALGQGPEFLTYFQNEAQLDKSGLPSDRFFAERPEGSVSTLKIQRTQQEDSAVYLCASSPRGQGDYEQYFGPGTRLTVT.

V gene TRBV28 combines with J gene TRBJ2-3; D call uncertain. This CDR3 has 15 residues. Germline assignment: CDR1 MDHEN and CDR2 SYDVKM. The V end was cut by 5 bases, the J end by 0 bases, with 12 bases between. Here the CDR3 reads CASSTRWSSTDTQYF. The CDR3 coding sequence is TGTGCCAGCAGTACCCGGTGGTCCAGCACAGATACGCAGTATTTT.

The chain carries TRBV28 and TRBJ1-1; tentative D call: TRBD1 (5 bases). Trimming pared 7 bases from V and 1 base from J, leaving 13 bases between. Germline values: CDR1 MDHEN, CDR2 SYDVKM. This CDR3 has 14 residues. The CDR3 coding sequence is TGTGCCAGCATGCGCGGGGGGAGGAACACTGAAGCTTTCTTT. This encodes CASMRGGRNTEAFF.

This chain uses TRBV5-1 with TRBJ2-5, with 7 bases fitting TRBD1. Germline V gene data show CDR1 as SGHRS and CDR2 as YFSETQ. The length of the CDR3 is 17 residues. Trimming removed 3 bases from V and 4 bases from J; junction bases left unmatched: 15. Written as DNA, the CDR3 is TGCGCCAGCAGCTCAGACAACAGGGGTCCCTTCAGAGAGACCCAGTACTTC. Translated, it gives CASSSDNRGPFRETQYF.

The chain recombines TRBV6-5 with TRBJ1-2, with 7 nucleotides matching TRBD1. This CDR3 region has 16 residues. Germline lookup yields CDR1 MNHEY and CDR2 SVGAGI. V was clipped by 0 bases and J by 3 bases; unmatched bases: 7. The DNA for the CDR3 is TGTGCCAGCAGTTACTCCTTGACAGGGTTGGACTATGGCTACACCTTC. This encodes CASSYSLTGLDYGYTF.

The chain couples TRBV18 to TRBJ2-5; D is possibly TRBD1 (5 bases). The CDR3 totals 15 residues. Trimming took 2 bases from V and 1 from J, leaving 11 bases between them. CDR1 and CDR2 (germline): KGHSH, LQKENI. CDR3 sequence: CASSPLVRGQETQYF. CDR3 bases: TGTGCCAGCTCACCATTGGTTAGGGGCCAAGAGACCCAGTACTTC. Complete variable domain (other parts from reference TRBV18 and TRBJ2-5): NAGVMQNPRHLVRRRGQEARLRCSPMKGHSHVYWYRQLPEEGLKFMVYLQKENIIDESGMPKERFSAEFPKEGPSILRIQQVVRGDSAAYFCASSPLVRGQETQYFGPGTRLLVL.

A note on this clone: The sample holds other DNA sequences that translate to the same CDR3. The J gene is TRBJ1-3, the V gene TRBV5-1; no firm D call. This CDR3 has 13 amino acids. The V and J ends lost 2 bases and 8 bases respectively, with 11 bases between them. Germline lookup yields CDR1 SGHRS and CDR2 YFSETQ. The CDR3 region has the DNA TGCGCCAGCAGCTTAGGAGCCTCGGACACCATATATTTT. Its translation: CASSLGASDTIYF.

The CDR3 DNA sequence: TGTGCCAGCAGATCCGGCGGGGGGGCCATAAGGGAGCTGTTTTTT. Translating it yields CASRSGGGAIRELFF. This chain joins TRBV28 and TRBJ2-2; 9 nucleotides agree with TRBD2. Looked up from germline, CDR1 is MDHEN and CDR2 is SYDVKM. J gave up 9 bases and V 6 bases, and 11 bases lay outside the gene matches. The CDR3 totals 15 residues.

The V call is TRBV10-1, the J call TRBJ1-5; 8 nucleotides align to TRBD1. J was trimmed by 4 bases and V by 9 bases; bases with no gene match: 8. The germline V gene encodes CDR1 WNHNN and CDR2 SYGVQD (reference sequence). The CDR3 covers 14 residues. This CDR3 is CASSTGGQNQPQHF. The CDR3 DNA follows: TGCGCCAGTTCTACAGGGGGTCAAAATCAGCCCCAGCATTTT.

This chain uses TRBV5-1 with TRBJ2-1, with 12 bases matching TRBD1. J gave up 8 bases and V 4 bases, and 7 bases lay outside the gene matches. Germline assignment: CDR1 SGHRS and CDR2 YFSETQ. The CDR3 sequence is 15 residues long. The CDR3 bases are TGCGCCAGCAGCCTGGGACAGGGGGCCGGGTATGAGCAGTTCTTC. The encoded protein is CASSLGQGAGYEQFF.

The rearrangement joins TRBV6-1 to TRBJ1-1, with unresolved D. The CDR3 is 13 residues long. Germline assignment: CDR1 MNHNS and CDR2 SASEGT. V lost 10 bases and J 0 bases, leaving 12 bases between the germline ends. Here the CDR3 DNA reads TGTGCCATTCCACACCCACTGAACACTGAAGCTTTCTTT. This sequence encodes CAIPHPLNTEAFF.

The chain is built from TRBV5-4 and TRBJ2-7; 7 bases agree with TRBD2. The CDR3 length is 15 residues. V lost 4 bases, J lost 7 bases, and 14 bases stayed unmatched. CDR1 is SGHNT, CDR2 YYREEE, per germline (reference sequence). CDR3 nucleotide sequence: TGTGCCAGCAGCGAGAGTCGGGGAGGGCCTTTAGAGCAGTACTTC. It translates to CASSESRGGPLEQYF.